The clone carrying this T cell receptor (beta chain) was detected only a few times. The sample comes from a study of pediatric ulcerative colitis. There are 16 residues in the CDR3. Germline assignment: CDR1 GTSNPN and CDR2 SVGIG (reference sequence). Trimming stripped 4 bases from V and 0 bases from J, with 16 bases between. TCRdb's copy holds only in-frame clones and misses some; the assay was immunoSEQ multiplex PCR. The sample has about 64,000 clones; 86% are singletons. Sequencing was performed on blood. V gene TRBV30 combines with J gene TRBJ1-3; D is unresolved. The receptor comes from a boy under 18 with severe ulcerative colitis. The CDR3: CAWKPRRISSGNTIYF. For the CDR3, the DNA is TGTGCCTGGAAGCCTAGACGGATAAGCTCTGGAAACACCATATATTTT.